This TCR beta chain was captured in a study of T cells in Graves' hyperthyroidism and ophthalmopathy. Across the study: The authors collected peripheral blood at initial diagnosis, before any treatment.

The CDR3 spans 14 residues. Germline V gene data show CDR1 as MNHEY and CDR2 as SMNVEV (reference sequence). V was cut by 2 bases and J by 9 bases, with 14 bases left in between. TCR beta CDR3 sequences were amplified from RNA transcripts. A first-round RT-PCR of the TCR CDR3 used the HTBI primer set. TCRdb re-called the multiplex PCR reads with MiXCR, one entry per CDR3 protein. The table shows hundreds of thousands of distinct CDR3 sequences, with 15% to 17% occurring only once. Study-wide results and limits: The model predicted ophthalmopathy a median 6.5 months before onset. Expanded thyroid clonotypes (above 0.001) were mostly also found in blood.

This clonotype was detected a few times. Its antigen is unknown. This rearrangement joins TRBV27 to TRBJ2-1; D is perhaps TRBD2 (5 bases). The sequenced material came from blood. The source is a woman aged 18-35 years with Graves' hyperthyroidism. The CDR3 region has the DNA TGTGCCAGCAGTTTAGGGGAGCCCCTCAGTGAGCAGTTCTTC. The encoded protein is CASSLGEPLSEQFF.